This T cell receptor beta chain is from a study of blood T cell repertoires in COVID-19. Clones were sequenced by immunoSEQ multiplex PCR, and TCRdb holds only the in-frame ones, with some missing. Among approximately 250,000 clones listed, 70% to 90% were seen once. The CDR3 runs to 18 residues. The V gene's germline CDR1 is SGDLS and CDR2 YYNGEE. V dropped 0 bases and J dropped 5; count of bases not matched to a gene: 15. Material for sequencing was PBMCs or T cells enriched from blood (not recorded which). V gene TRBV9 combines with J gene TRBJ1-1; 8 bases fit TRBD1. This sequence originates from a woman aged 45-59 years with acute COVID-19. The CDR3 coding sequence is TGTGCCAGCAGCGTAGGCAATGTTCCCAGGGGGCGCGGGACTGAAGCTTTCTTT. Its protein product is CASSVGNVPRGRGTEAFF.